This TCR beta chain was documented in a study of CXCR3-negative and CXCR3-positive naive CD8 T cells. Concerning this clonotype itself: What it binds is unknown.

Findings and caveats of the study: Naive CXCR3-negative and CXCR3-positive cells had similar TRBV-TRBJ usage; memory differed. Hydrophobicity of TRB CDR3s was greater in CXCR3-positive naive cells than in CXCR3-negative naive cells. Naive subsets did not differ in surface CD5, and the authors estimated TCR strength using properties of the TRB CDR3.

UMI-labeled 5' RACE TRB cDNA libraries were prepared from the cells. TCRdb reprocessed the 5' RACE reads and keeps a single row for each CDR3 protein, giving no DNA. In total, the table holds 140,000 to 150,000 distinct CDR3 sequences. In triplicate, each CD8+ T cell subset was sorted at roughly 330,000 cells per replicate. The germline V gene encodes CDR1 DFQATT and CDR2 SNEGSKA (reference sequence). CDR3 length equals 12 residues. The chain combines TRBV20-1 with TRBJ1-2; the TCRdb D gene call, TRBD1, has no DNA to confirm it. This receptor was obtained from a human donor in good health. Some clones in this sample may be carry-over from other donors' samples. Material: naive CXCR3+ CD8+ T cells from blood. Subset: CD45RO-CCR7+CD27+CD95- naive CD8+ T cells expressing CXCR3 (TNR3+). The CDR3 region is CSAVDSYYGYTF.